Below are 24 T cell receptor beta chains sequenced from a single sample in a study of beta chain features in type 1 diabetes. As every portion of the isolated RNA was reverse transcribed, the sequencing read expressed TCRB transcripts. Repertoires were generated with immunoSEQ multiplex PCR, while TCRdb's copy carries only in-frame clones and drops some. The sample includes about 340,000 clones, around 8% of them seen just once. The sample consisted of central memory CD4+ T cells from blood. Receptor source: a woman between 18 and 29 years old in good health.

This clone came up a few times. The J gene is TRBJ2-3, the V gene TRBV4-2, with TRBD1 as a possible D gene (5 bases). Trimming took 3 bases from V and 2 from J, leaving 12 bases between them. The CDR3 length is 15 residues. The germline CDR1 and CDR2 sequences are LGHNA and YNFKEQ. The CDR3 region has the DNA TGTGCCAGCAGCCATGGGGCAGGTATCACAGATACGCAGTATTTT. Translation gives CASSHGAGITDTQYF.

Many counts were recorded for this clone. The DNA is left out, because the CDR3 cannot be placed on it with certainty; the CDR3 is given as TCRdb lists it. CDR3 sequence reads: CASSLVGSGSSVF. The rearrangement uses TRBV7-8 and TRBJ2-1; the D call in the table, TRBD1, was not verified against the DNA. Termini included, the CDR3 measures 13 amino acids. CDR1 is SGHVS and CDR2 is FQNEAQ in the germline V gene.

The chain couples TRBV7-6 to TRBJ2-1, with D possibly being TRBD1 or TRBD2 (5 bases each). V shed 2 bases and J shed 9 bases, with 8 bases lying between them. This CDR3 spans 12 amino acids. Germline V gene data show CDR1 as SGHVS and CDR2 as FNYEAQ. In DNA, the CDR3 is TGTGCCAGCAGCTTACCTGGGGGTGAGCAGTTCTTC. This encodes CASSLPGGEQFF.

Only a few counts were recorded for this clone. This chain links TRBV29-1 with TRBJ2-5; D is possibly TRBD2 (6 bases). Germline V gene lookup returns CDR1 SQVTM and CDR2 ANQGSEA. This CDR3 is built from 14 residues. V lost 4 bases, J lost 7 bases, and 19 bases lay in between. Here the CDR3 reads CSVGVSERVGTQYF. CDR3 bases: TGCAGCGTTGGGGTGTCGGAGCGGGTAGGGACCCAGTACTTC.

V and J are TRBV20-1 and TRBJ2-1; D gene unclear. The CDR3 consists of 10 residues. Trimming pared 4 bases from V and 13 bases from J, leaving 11 bases between. Germline lookup yields CDR1 DFQATT and CDR2 SNEGSKA (reference sequence). The CDR3 DNA is TGCAGTGCTACGGAGTGGAGCCAGTTCTTC. Protein sequence: CSATEWSQFF.

This clone occurred a few times. The chain uses TRBV29-1 and TRBJ1-3, with D possibly matching TRBD1 (6 bases). Germline lookup yields CDR1 SQVTM and CDR2 ANQGSEA. The CDR3 is 14 residues long. V lost 3 bases and J 0 bases, leaving 9 bases between the germline ends. The CDR3 DNA is TGCAGCGTTGACGGGGGCCCCTCTGGAAACACCATATATTTT. Translation gives CSVDGGPSGNTIYF.

This clone turned up a few times. The V call is TRBV18, the J call TRBJ2-2; a possible D gene is TRBD1 (5 bases). Germline V lookup: CDR1 KGHSH, CDR2 LQKENI. Trimming took 3 bases from V and 2 from J, leaving 13 bases between them. This CDR3 spans 16 amino acids. The CDR3 sequence is CASSPSRVGNTGELFF. The CDR3 DNA reads TGTGCCAGCTCACCCTCCAGGGTGGGCAACACCGGGGAGCTGTTTTTT.

This chain connects TRBV7-2 to TRBJ1-2; 9 nucleotides match TRBD1. This CDR3 contains 16 residues. V shed 0 bases, J shed 4 bases, and the junction held 6 bases outside the gene matches. CDR1 is SGHTA, CDR2 FQGNSA, per germline. The CDR3 DNA sequence: TGTGCCAGCAGCTTAGCATCGGCGACAGGGGGCTATGGCTACACCTTC. Amino acid sequence: CASSLASATGGYGYTF.

The V call is TRBV5-6, the J call TRBJ1-4, with TRBD1 as a possible D gene (5 bases). V was pared by 0 bases and J by 13 bases, with 19 bases between. Germline loops: CDR1 SGHDT, CDR2 YYEEEE. This CDR3 is built from 15 residues. In DNA form, the CDR3 reads TGTGCCAGCAGCTTGGGGGGACTCGGTGTAGTTCGACTGTTTTTT. Translating gives CASSLGGLGVVRLFF. Together with reference TRBV5-6 and TRBJ1-4, the CDR3 gives the full variable domain: DAGVTQSPTHLIKTRGQQVTLRCSPKSGHDTVSWYQQALGQGPQFIFQYYEEEERQRGNFPDRFSGHQFPNYSSELNVNALLLGDSALYLCASSLGGLGVVRLFFGSGTQLSVL.

The rearrangement links TRBV28 to TRBJ2-1, with D tentatively TRBD1 (6 bases). V was trimmed by 10 bases and J by 3 bases, leaving 10 bases between them. The CDR3 covers 12 residues. Germline values: CDR1 MDHEN, CDR2 SYDVKM. CDR3 protein: CATYRVYNEQFF. CDR3 bases: TGTGCCACCTACAGGGTCTACAATGAGCAGTTCTTC.

The chain employs TRBV7-9 and TRBJ2-3; the D gene is possibly TRBD2 (5 bases). This CDR3 region has 15 residues. Germline CDR1 and CDR2: SEHNR and FQNEAQ (reference sequence). V shed 1 base and J shed 2 bases, with 10 bases lying between them. This CDR3 is CASSLGAAPTDTQYF. The CDR3 nucleotides read TGTGCCAGCAGCTTAGGAGCGGCACCCACAGATACGCAGTATTTT.

V is TRBV15 and J is TRBJ2-7; 12 bases agree with TRBD2. Trimming took 9 bases from V and 7 from J; bases not matched to a gene: 10. The CDR3 runs to 14 residues. Germline V gene lookup returns CDR1 LNHNV and CDR2 YYDKDF (reference sequence). The CDR3 protein is CATRTSGNRGEQYF. Written as DNA, the CDR3 is TGTGCCACTCGGACTAGCGGGAACCGTGGGGAGCAGTACTTC.

The chain couples TRBV5-1 to TRBJ1-4; 7 nucleotides match TRBD1. This CDR3 has 15 amino acids. The trim removed 4 bases at V and 7 bases at J, leaving 10 bases unmatched. CDR1 SGHRS and CDR2 YFSETQ come from the germline V gene. The CDR3 DNA reads TGCGCCAGCAGCGGCACCGGGACAGTGTTTGAAAAACTGTTTTTT. This sequence encodes CASSGTGTVFEKLFF. The whole variable domain, remainder taken from reference TRBV5-1 and TRBJ1-4, is KAGVTQTPRYLIKTRGQQVTLSCSPISGHRSVSWYQQTPGQGLQFLFEYFSETQRNKGNFPGRFSGRQFSNSRSEMNVSTLELGDSALYLCASSGTGTVFEKLFFGSGTQLSVL.

The chain carries TRBV9 and TRBJ1-2; D is uncertain. The ends were cut back, 4 bases at V and 5 bases at J, with 12 bases in the middle. There are 13 residues in the CDR3. Germline values: CDR1 SGDLS, CDR2 YYNGEE. CDR3 amino acids: CASSLPGPYGYTF. The CDR3 DNA is TGTGCCAGCAGCCTACCGGGCCCGTATGGCTACACCTTC.

This rearrangement joins TRBV28 to TRBJ2-7; D unresolved. Germline values: CDR1 MDHEN, CDR2 SYDVKM. V was cut by 6 bases and J by 2 bases, with 2 bases left in between. This CDR3 spans 10 amino acids. The CDR3 region has the DNA TGTGCCAGCAGCCCCTACGAGCAGTACTTC. Translated, it gives CASSPYEQYF. The variable domain in full, with the rest retrieved from reference TRBV28 and TRBJ2-7, is DVKVTQSSRYLVKRTGEKVFLECVQDMDHENMFWYRQDPGLGLRLIYFSYDVKMKEKGDIPEGYSVSREKKERFSLILESASTNQTSMYLCASSPYEQYFGPGTRLTVT.

This chain uses TRBV2 with TRBJ2-7; D is unclear. Germline-derived CDR1 and CDR2 are SNHLY and FYNNEI. There are 14 residues in the CDR3. The V and J ends lost 8 bases and 3 bases respectively, with 17 bases between them. As DNA, the CDR3 is TGTGCCAGCCGTCGCGGAGTATCGGGCTACGAGCAGTACTTC. The encoded protein is CASRRGVSGYEQYF.

V is TRBV5-5 and J is TRBJ2-3; TRBD2 matches 10 bases. V shed 4 bases, J shed 3 bases, and the junction held 5 bases outside the gene matches. CDR1 is SGHKS, CDR2 YYEKEE, per germline (reference sequence). The CDR3 covers 15 residues. CDR3 DNA sequence: TGTGCCAGCAGCCGCGGACTAGCGGAGACAGATACGCAGTATTTT. It encodes CASSRGLAETDTQYF.

The chain couples TRBV7-8 to TRBJ2-2, with TRBD1 matching 10 bases. Germline V CDR1 and CDR2: SGHVS, FQNEAQ. CDR3 size: 16 residues. Unmatched junction bases numbered 10, after V lost 5 bases and J lost 7 bases. The CDR3: CASSQSGTGVGGELFF. Here the CDR3 DNA reads TGTGCCAGCAGCCAATCCGGGACAGGGGTGGGCGGGGAGCTGTTTTTT.

This clone was recorded a few times. The gene calls are TRBV5-1 and TRBJ2-3; D may be TRBD1 or TRBD2 (5 bases each). The CDR3 totals 16 residues. With 0 bases removed from V and 6 bases from J, the gap between germline ends came to 17 bases. Per germline, CDR1 SGHRS and CDR2 YFSETQ. This CDR3 reads CASSLAYRLGTDTQYF. The CDR3 nucleotides are TGCGCCAGCAGCTTGGCCTATCGACTGGGGACGGATACGCAGTATTTT.

The chain carries TRBV27 and TRBJ2-7; 9 bases agree with TRBD1. In germline, CDR1 is MNHEY, CDR2 SMNVEV (reference sequence). This CDR3 is 16 amino acids long. V was clipped by 0 bases and J by 5 bases; unmatched bases: 8. The DNA for the CDR3 is TGTGCCAGCAGTTTATCGGGCGGGACAGGGCCCAACGAGCAGTACTTC. Protein sequence: CASSLSGGTGPNEQYF.

The table lists this clone with a few counts. The chain recombines TRBV4-2 with TRBJ2-3, with 9 bases lining up with TRBD2. This CDR3 has 17 amino acids. In germline, CDR1 is LGHNA, CDR2 YNFKEQ. Trimming at V came to 0 bases and at J to 2 bases, leaving 6 bases not matched to a gene. The CDR3 reads CASSQDPSGAFTDTQYF. The CDR3 DNA follows: TGTGCCAGCAGCCAAGATCCTAGCGGGGCCTTCACAGATACGCAGTATTTT.

This clone has just a few counts. The rearrangement links TRBV19 to TRBJ2-1; D not certain. Looked up from germline, CDR1 is LNHDA and CDR2 is SQIVND (reference sequence). V was pared by 9 bases and J by 4 bases, with 1 base between. This CDR3 contains 9 residues. The CDR3 DNA sequence: TGTGCCAGGTACAATGAGCAGTTCTTC. This encodes CARYNEQFF.

In DNA, the CDR3 is TGTGCCAGCAGCGTATCCCCGGGACTAGCGGGAGATGAGCAGTTCTTC. This codes for CASSVSPGLAGDEQFF. J is TRBJ2-1 and V is TRBV9, with TRBD2 matching over 14 bases. Germline-derived CDR1 and CDR2 are SGDLS and YYNGEE. V was pared by 1 base and J by 8 bases, with 5 bases of the junction left unmatched. This CDR3 comprises 16 residues. Supplemented by reference TRBV9 and TRBJ2-1, the full variable domain reads DSGVTQTPKHLITATGQRVTLRCSPRSGDLSVYWYQQSLDQGLQFLIQYYNGEERAKGNILERFSAQQFPDLHSELNLSSLELGDSALYFCASSVSPGLAGDEQFFGPGTRLTVL.

A few counts support this clone. The genes are TRBV10-2 and TRBJ2-7; the match to TRBD1 covers 9 bases. CDR3 length equals 17 residues. With 5 bases clipped from V and 6 bases from J, the junction kept 17 bases outside the gene matches. The germline CDR1 and CDR2 sequences are WSHSY and SAAADI. The CDR3 here is CASSLNLGGTGSAEQYF. The CDR3 coding sequence is TGCGCCAGCAGTCTAAACTTAGGTGGGACAGGGTCGGCCGAGCAGTACTTC.